Following are 3 T cell receptor beta chains from one sample sequenced in a study of blood T cell repertoires in COVID-19. Generated by immunoSEQ multiplex PCR, the TCRdb table keeps only in-frame clones and is missing some. The sample carries tens of thousands of clones, 90% to 95% recorded once. The sample was peripheral blood. The receptor set was obtained from a middle-aged man with COVID-19, enrolled during active disease.

This chain joins TRBV10-3 and TRBJ1-3, with 7 bases matching TRBD1. Trimming cost V 3 bases and J 0 bases; bases outside gene matches: 5. The V gene's germline CDR1 is ENHRY and CDR2 SYGVKD. The CDR3 is 16 amino acids. CDR3 in amino acids: CAISDKGAGSGNTIYF. DNA for the CDR3: TGTGCCATCAGTGATAAGGGGGCCGGCTCTGGAAACACCATATATTTT.

V usage is TRBV28 and J usage is TRBJ1-2; 12 bases agree with TRBD1. Losses at the gene ends were 5 bases for V and 2 bases for J; bases not matched to a gene: 9. The CDR3 consists of 17 residues. From germline, CDR1 is MDHEN and CDR2 SYDVKM. CDR3 residues: CASSPYGDRGQNYGYTF. The CDR3, as DNA: TGTGCCAGCAGTCCTTACGGGGACAGGGGGCAAAACTATGGCTACACCTTC.

This sequence joins TRBV4-1 and TRBJ2-7; TRBD2 aligns across 8 bases. This CDR3 is built from 15 residues. After removal of 2 bases from V and 3 bases from J, the junction contained 6 bases not matched to a gene. Germline loops: CDR1 MGHRA, CDR2 YSYEKL. The DNA of the CDR3 is TGCGCCAGCAGCCAAAAGGCGGGAGGCATCTACGAGCAGTACTTC. Translated: CASSQKAGGIYEQYF.